These T cell receptor beta chains were read from a single sample in a study of CD8 T cells in ankylosing spondylitis. TCRdb reprocessed the 5' RACE reads with MiXCR, giving one entry per CDR3 protein. The table shows 700,000 to 850,000 distinct CDR3 sequences, with approximately 12% occurring only once. The specimen sequenced was blood, either unsorted or a sorted T cell fraction (not recorded which). These receptors originate from a male donor with ankylosing spondylitis. The CDR3 runs from the conserved cysteine through the conserved F or W. The order of the fields is CDR3 DNA, CDR3 protein, clone size, D gene, V gene, J gene. D genes are given only for firm matches. Clone size, where shown, is once, few, many, or a class for clones that have expanded.

CDR3nt: TGTGCCAGCAGCCAACCCCAGACTGCTCGCGAGCAGTTCTTC; CDR3aa: CASSQPQTAREQFF; abundance: many; d_gene: .; v_gene: TRBV4-2; j_gene: TRBJ2-1
CDR3nt: TGCAGTGTCAGACATCCTAATTCACCCCTCCACTTT; CDR3aa: CSVRHPNSPLHF; abundance: .; d_gene: .; v_gene: TRBV20-1; j_gene: TRBJ1-6
CDR3nt: TGTGCCACCACGGGGGACACTGAAGCTTTCTTT; CDR3aa: CATTGDTEAFF; abundance: few; d_gene: .; v_gene: TRBV10-3; j_gene: TRBJ1-1
CDR3nt: TGTGCCAGCAGCCCGATGGGTGGGAATCAGCCCCAGCATTTT; CDR3aa: CASSPMGGNQPQHF; abundance: few; d_gene: .; v_gene: TRBV7-2; j_gene: TRBJ1-5
CDR3nt: TGTGCCAGCAGCTCCTTGGCCGTAGGGACCCAGTACTTC; CDR3aa: CASSSLAVGTQYF; abundance: .; d_gene: .; v_gene: TRBV11-2; j_gene: TRBJ2-5
CDR3nt: TGCAGTGCTAGGTGGCAAGGAGGCTACACCTTC; CDR3aa: CSARWQGGYTF; abundance: .; d_gene: .; v_gene: TRBV20-1; j_gene: TRBJ1-2
CDR3nt: TGCAGTGCCAAACTAGCCCGAGAGACGGGTGAGCAGTTCTTC; CDR3aa: CSAKLARETGEQFF; abundance: .; d_gene: .; v_gene: TRBV20-1; j_gene: TRBJ2-1
CDR3nt: TGCAGTGCGCACAACGTAGCGGGGGGCCTCCAAGAGACCCAGTACTTC; CDR3aa: CSAHNVAGGLQETQYF; abundance: .; d_gene: TRBD2; v_gene: TRBV20-1; j_gene: TRBJ2-5
CDR3nt: TGCGCCAGCAGCCAAGGTGACAGATTTGGGTCTGGGGCCAACGTCCTGACTTTC; CDR3aa: CASSQGDRFGSGANVLTF; abundance: .; d_gene: .; v_gene: TRBV4-1; j_gene: TRBJ2-6
CDR3nt: TGTGCCAGCAGCTGGGAGGGGACAGGGGAGACTCACGAGCAGTACTTC; CDR3aa: CASSWEGTGETHEQYF; abundance: few; d_gene: TRBD1; v_gene: TRBV5-4; j_gene: TRBJ2-7
CDR3nt: TGTGCCAGCAGCTTGAGGACAGGCACCGGGGAGCTGTTTTTT; CDR3aa: CASSLRTGTGELFF; abundance: many; d_gene: TRBD1; v_gene: TRBV5-1; j_gene: TRBJ2-2
CDR3nt: TGTGCCTGGAGTCGTCAGGGTAATCAGCCCCAGCATTTT; CDR3aa: CAWSRQGNQPQHF; abundance: .; d_gene: .; v_gene: TRBV30; j_gene: TRBJ1-5
CDR3nt: TGCGCCAGCAGCCTAACTAGCGGGAGCTCCCTGGAGCAGTACTTC; CDR3aa: CASSLTSGSSLEQYF; abundance: few; d_gene: TRBD2; v_gene: TRBV4-1; j_gene: TRBJ2-7
CDR3nt: TGTGCCAGCAGTTTACCCGGGACAGGGAATGAGCAGTTCTTC; CDR3aa: CASSLPGTGNEQFF; abundance: few; d_gene: TRBD1; v_gene: TRBV28; j_gene: TRBJ2-1
CDR3nt: TGCAGTCCTGGGGGGGGGAGGGGCACAGATACGCAGTATTTT; CDR3aa: CSPGGGRGTDTQYF; abundance: few; d_gene: TRBD2; v_gene: TRBV20-1; j_gene: TRBJ2-3
CDR3nt: TGTGCCAGCAGCGCCGGACAGGGGATAAACATTCAGTACTTC; CDR3aa: CASSAGQGINIQYF; abundance: few; d_gene: TRBD1; v_gene: TRBV7-2; j_gene: TRBJ2-4
CDR3nt: TGCAGTGCTAGACCCTGGGCAGATACGCAGTATTTT; CDR3aa: CSARPWADTQYF; abundance: few; d_gene: .; v_gene: TRBV20-1; j_gene: TRBJ2-3
CDR3nt: TGTGCCAGCAGTCCGGGACTAGCGATCCCCGGGACCCAGTACTTC; CDR3aa: CASSPGLAIPGTQYF; abundance: .; d_gene: TRBD2; v_gene: TRBV28; j_gene: TRBJ2-5
CDR3nt: TGTGCCAGCAGTCACTCAAGGAGCTACACCTTC; CDR3aa: CASSHSRSYTF; abundance: few; d_gene: .; v_gene: TRBV6-2/TRBV6-3; j_gene: TRBJ1-2
CDR3nt: TGTGCCAGCAGTTACGAGTTGACGCGACCCTACTCCTACAATGAGCAGTTCTTC; CDR3aa: CASSYELTRPYSYNEQFF; abundance: few; d_gene: .; v_gene: TRBV6-2/TRBV6-3; j_gene: TRBJ2-1
CDR3nt: TGCAGCGTTGAGTGGACTGATCCGACTAGCACAGATACGCAGTATTTT; CDR3aa: CSVEWTDPTSTDTQYF; abundance: .; d_gene: .; v_gene: TRBV29-1; j_gene: TRBJ2-3
CDR3nt: TGCGCCAGCAGCTTGGCTAGCGGGAACCAAGAGACCCAGTACTTC; CDR3aa: CASSLASGNQETQYF; abundance: .; d_gene: TRBD2; v_gene: TRBV5-1; j_gene: TRBJ2-5
CDR3nt: TGCAGTGCCAAGAAACTAGCGAGCACAGATACGCAGTATTTT; CDR3aa: CSAKKLASTDTQYF; abundance: .; d_gene: TRBD2; v_gene: TRBV20-1; j_gene: TRBJ2-3
CDR3nt: TGTGCCAGCGGCACACTCTCCTACGAGCAGTACTTC; CDR3aa: CASGTLSYEQYF; abundance: once; d_gene: .; v_gene: TRBV2; j_gene: TRBJ2-7
CDR3nt: TGTGCCACCAGCAGAGAGACAGGCTGGTCACCCCTCCACTTT; CDR3aa: CATSRETGWSPLHF; abundance: few; d_gene: .; v_gene: TRBV15; j_gene: TRBJ1-6
CDR3nt: TGTGCCAGCAGGCTAAAGGGACTAGCGGAACGAACCCAGTACTTC; CDR3aa: CASRLKGLAERTQYF; abundance: few; d_gene: TRBD2; v_gene: TRBV7-2; j_gene: TRBJ2-5
CDR3nt: TGTGCCAGCAGCGTATCGGGTTCCCCCCCGGGCACAGATACGCAGTATTTT; CDR3aa: CASSVSGSPPGTDTQYF; abundance: .; d_gene: .; v_gene: TRBV9; j_gene: TRBJ2-3
CDR3nt: TGTGCCAGCAGCTTAGTTTCGATGGGGGCTAACTATGGCTACACCTTC; CDR3aa: CASSLVSMGANYGYTF; abundance: .; d_gene: .; v_gene: TRBV7-2; j_gene: TRBJ1-2
CDR3nt: TGTGCCAGCAGTTTCCCAGGGCCTAACACTGAAGCTTTCTTT; CDR3aa: CASSFPGPNTEAFF; abundance: many; d_gene: .; v_gene: TRBV28; j_gene: TRBJ1-1
CDR3nt: TGCAGCGTTGAGAGCGTTACCTACGAGCAGTACTTC; CDR3aa: CSVESVTYEQYF; abundance: many; d_gene: .; v_gene: TRBV29-1; j_gene: TRBJ2-7
CDR3nt: TGTGCCAGCGGGACAGCTGAAGCCAAAAACATTCAGTACTTC; CDR3aa: CASGTAEAKNIQYF; abundance: few; d_gene: TRBD1; v_gene: TRBV7-2; j_gene: TRBJ2-4
CDR3nt: TGTGCCAGCAGCTCAAATCCGGGACTCCGAATGGGCGATGAGCAGTTCTTC; CDR3aa: CASSSNPGLRMGDEQFF; abundance: few; d_gene: .; v_gene: TRBV5-4; j_gene: TRBJ2-1
CDR3nt: TGCAGCGCCTACCAGGGGGCAGATACGCAGTATTTT; CDR3aa: CSAYQGADTQYF; abundance: many; d_gene: TRBD1; v_gene: TRBV29-1; j_gene: TRBJ2-3
CDR3nt: TGCAGTGCTAGAATGACTAGCGGGAGGCCGACGTCCTACGAGCAGTACTTC; CDR3aa: CSARMTSGRPTSYEQYF; abundance: few; d_gene: TRBD2; v_gene: TRBV20-1; j_gene: TRBJ2-7
CDR3nt: TGTGCCAGCAGTTTGAGGCCCGCTGGCTACACCTTC; CDR3aa: CASSLRPAGYTF; abundance: many; d_gene: .; v_gene: TRBV12-3/TRBV12-4; j_gene: TRBJ1-2
CDR3nt: TGTGCCATCGCAGAGGCTGGAGAGACCCAGTACTTC; CDR3aa: CAIAEAGETQYF; abundance: .; d_gene: .; v_gene: TRBV10-3; j_gene: TRBJ2-5
CDR3nt: TGTGCCAGCACCTCTGGGGGGACAGGGCAGTTC; CDR3aa: CASTSGGTGQF; abundance: once; d_gene: TRBD1; v_gene: TRBV28; j_gene: TRBJ2-7
CDR3nt: TGTGCCAGCAGCCACAGGGGTAGTAGGGAGACCCAGTACTTC; CDR3aa: CASSHRGSRETQYF; abundance: .; d_gene: TRBD1; v_gene: TRBV7-2; j_gene: TRBJ2-5
CDR3nt: TGTGCCAGCAGCCAAGAAAGTGTGGGCTACAATGAGCAGTTCTTC; CDR3aa: CASSQESVGYNEQFF; abundance: .; d_gene: .; v_gene: TRBV3-1; j_gene: TRBJ2-1
CDR3nt: TGCAGTGCTACCTCTGAGGGGGCTAACTATGGCTACACCTTC; CDR3aa: CSATSEGANYGYTF; abundance: many; d_gene: .; v_gene: TRBV20-1; j_gene: TRBJ1-2
CDR3nt: TGCAGTGCTAGGGGGGGATTGTCACAGCCCCAGCATTTT; CDR3aa: CSARGGLSQPQHF; abundance: .; d_gene: .; v_gene: TRBV20-1; j_gene: TRBJ1-5
CDR3nt: TGCAGCGCAGACAGGGGACAAGAGACCCAGTACTTC; CDR3aa: CSADRGQETQYF; abundance: many; d_gene: TRBD1; v_gene: TRBV29-1; j_gene: TRBJ2-5
CDR3nt: TGCGCCAGCAGGTCCTGGACGGCTAACACTGAAGCTTTCTTT; CDR3aa: CASRSWTANTEAFF; abundance: few; d_gene: .; v_gene: TRBV4-1; j_gene: TRBJ1-1
CDR3nt: TGCGCCAGCAGCCAAGATTCCCAGGGAGATTCACCCCTCCACTTT; CDR3aa: CASSQDSQGDSPLHF; abundance: few; d_gene: .; v_gene: TRBV4-3; j_gene: TRBJ1-6
CDR3nt: TGTGCCAGCAGGGCGACCCAGGGACTCTCCTACGAGCAGTACTTC; CDR3aa: CASRATQGLSYEQYF; abundance: many; d_gene: .; v_gene: TRBV28; j_gene: TRBJ2-7
CDR3nt: TGTGCCAGCAGTCTTCGGACTTTAGATACGCAGTATTTT; CDR3aa: CASSLRTLDTQYF; abundance: .; d_gene: .; v_gene: TRBV12-3/TRBV12-4; j_gene: TRBJ2-3
CDR3nt: TGCAGTGCTAGAGAGCCAAAGAGAGCCACAGATACGCAGTATTTT; CDR3aa: CSAREPKRATDTQYF; abundance: .; d_gene: .; v_gene: TRBV20-1; j_gene: TRBJ2-3